This T cell receptor (beta chain) is from a study of T cell responses to AZD1222 COVID-19 vaccine. Study-wide points: Repertoires were collected only later (after the peak T cell response had occurred). Just a handful of AZD1222 recipients tested seropositive at baseline. Dominant CD4 TCR responses targeted spike regions 160-218 and 743-854. Donors were largely white British and mainly female; clonal diversity was possibly underestimated.

Data came from immunoSEQ multiplex PCR; TCRdb stores just in-frame clones and leaves some out. The sample shows tens of thousands of clones, about 72% of them seen only once. Comment on this clone: What it binds is not known.

V lost 2 bases, J lost 5 bases, and 14 bases lay in between. CDR1 and CDR2 (germline): SGHVS, FQNEAQ. CDR3 length equals 15 residues. Sequenced material: peripheral blood, taken on day 0 of AZD1222 vaccination. The rearrangement uses TRBV7-8 and TRBJ2-3; no clear D gene. The receptor's source is an adult in good health. The CDR3 bases are TGTGCCAGCAGCTTACTTGCCGGCGTCGGAGATACGCAGTATTTT. Its protein is CASSLLAGVGDTQYF.